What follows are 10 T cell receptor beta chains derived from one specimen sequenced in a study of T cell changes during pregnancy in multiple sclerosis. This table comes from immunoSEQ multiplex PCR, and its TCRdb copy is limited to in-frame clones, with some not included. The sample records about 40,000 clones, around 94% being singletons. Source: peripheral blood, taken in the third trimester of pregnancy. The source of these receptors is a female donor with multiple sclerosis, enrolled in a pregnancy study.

The CDR3 DNA reads as TGTGCCATCAGCCCAGACAGGGGGGATTCACCCCTCCACTTT. Translation: CAISPDRGDSPLHF. The chain links TRBV10-3 to TRBJ1-6; TRBD1 matches at 9 bases. J was trimmed by 8 bases and V by 6 bases; bases with no gene match: 5. There are 14 residues in the CDR3. Per the germline V gene, CDR1 is ENHRY and CDR2 is SYGVKD.

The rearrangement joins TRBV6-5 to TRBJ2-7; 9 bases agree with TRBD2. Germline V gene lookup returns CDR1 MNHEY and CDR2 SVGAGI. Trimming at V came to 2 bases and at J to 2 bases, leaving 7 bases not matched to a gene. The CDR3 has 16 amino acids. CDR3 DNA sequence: TGTGCCAGCAGTTACACTATAGCGGGAGCGCCCTACGAGCAGTACTTC. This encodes CASSYTIAGAPYEQYF.

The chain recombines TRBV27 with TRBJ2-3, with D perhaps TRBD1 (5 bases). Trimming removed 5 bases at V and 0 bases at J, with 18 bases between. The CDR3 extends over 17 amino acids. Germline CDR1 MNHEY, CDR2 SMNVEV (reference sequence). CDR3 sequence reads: CASSLGVLPLSTDTQYF. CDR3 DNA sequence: TGTGCCAGCAGTCTAGGGGTACTCCCCTTGAGCACAGATACGCAGTATTTT.

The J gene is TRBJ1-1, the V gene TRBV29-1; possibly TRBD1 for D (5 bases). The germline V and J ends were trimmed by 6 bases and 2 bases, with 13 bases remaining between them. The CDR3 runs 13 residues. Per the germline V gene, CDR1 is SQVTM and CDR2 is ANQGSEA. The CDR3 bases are TGCAGCGTCGCGGGACGGCTTAACACTGAAGCTTTCTTT. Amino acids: CSVAGRLNTEAFF.

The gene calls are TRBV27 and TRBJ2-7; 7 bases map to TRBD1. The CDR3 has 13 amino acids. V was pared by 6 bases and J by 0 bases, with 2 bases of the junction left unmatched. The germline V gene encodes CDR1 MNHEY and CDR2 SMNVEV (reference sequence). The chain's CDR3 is CASRSGGSYEQYF. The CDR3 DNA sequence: TGTGCCAGCAGGTCAGGGGGCTCCTACGAGCAGTACTTC.

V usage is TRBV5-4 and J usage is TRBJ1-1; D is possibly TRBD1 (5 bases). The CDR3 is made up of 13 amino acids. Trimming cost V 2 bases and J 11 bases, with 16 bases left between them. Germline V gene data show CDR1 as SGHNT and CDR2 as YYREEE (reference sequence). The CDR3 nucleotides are TGTGCCAGCAGCTTTCTCTGGGGCCCCGCGGCTTTCTTT. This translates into CASSFLWGPAAFF.

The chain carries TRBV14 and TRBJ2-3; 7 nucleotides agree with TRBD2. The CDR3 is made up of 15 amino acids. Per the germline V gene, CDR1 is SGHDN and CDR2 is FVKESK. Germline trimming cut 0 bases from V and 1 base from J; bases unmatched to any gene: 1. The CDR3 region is CASSQEAGGTDTQYF. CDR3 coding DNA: TGTGCCAGCAGCCAAGAGGCGGGAGGCACAGATACGCAGTATTTT.

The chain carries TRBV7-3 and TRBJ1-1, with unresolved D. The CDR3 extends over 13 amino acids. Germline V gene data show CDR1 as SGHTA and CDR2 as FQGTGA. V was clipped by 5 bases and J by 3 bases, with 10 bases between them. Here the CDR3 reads CASSKTRDTEAFF. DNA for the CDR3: TGTGCCAGCAGCAAAACTAGGGACACTGAAGCTTTCTTT.

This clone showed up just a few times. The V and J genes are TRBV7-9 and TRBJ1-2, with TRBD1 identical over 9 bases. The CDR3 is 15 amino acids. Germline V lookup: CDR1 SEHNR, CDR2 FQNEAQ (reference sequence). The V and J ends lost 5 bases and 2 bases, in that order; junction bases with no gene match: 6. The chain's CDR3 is CASSRGTGKNYGYTF. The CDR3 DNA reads TGTGCCAGCAGCCGAGGGACAGGGAAGAACTATGGCTACACCTTC.

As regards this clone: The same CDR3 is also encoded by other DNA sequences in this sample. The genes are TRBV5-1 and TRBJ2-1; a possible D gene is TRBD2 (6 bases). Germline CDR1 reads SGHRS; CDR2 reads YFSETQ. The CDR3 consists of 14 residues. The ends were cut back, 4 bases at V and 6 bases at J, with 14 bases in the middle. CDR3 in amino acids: CASSLGTVVNEQFF. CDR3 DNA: TGCGCCAGCAGCCTCGGGACTGTGGTCAATGAGCAGTTCTTC.